This TCR beta chain comes out of a study of preoperative IRX-2 immunotherapy in early breast cancer. The CDR3 covers 11 residues. With 6 bases clipped from V and 16 bases from J, the junction kept 7 bases outside the gene matches. Germline CDR1 and CDR2: MRHNA and SNTAGT. The treatment here: preoperative locoregional IRX-2 cytokine immunotherapy. Sequencing used immunoSEQ multiplex PCR; TCRdb keeps in-frame clones, though not all of them. The sample lists around 38,000 clones, approximately 75% occurring once. The origin of this receptor is a human donor with breast cancer. The genes are TRBV6-4 and TRBJ2-4, with TRBD1 matching over 9 bases. The source was tumor tissue, collected after IRX-2 immunotherapy. This chain's CDR3 is CASRFRDRVYF. The CDR3 DNA reads TGTGCCAGCAGATTCCGGGACAGGGTATACTTC.